This paragraph covers one T cell receptor beta chain sequence. This sample is drawn from a study of blood T cell repertoires in COVID-19. Trimming cost V 0 bases and J 12 bases, with 11 bases left between them. This CDR3 has 12 amino acids. In germline, CDR1 is SGHRS, CDR2 YFSETQ. This table comes from immunoSEQ multiplex PCR, and its TCRdb copy is limited to in-frame clones, with some not included. The table has roughly 260,000 clones, 91% seen once; the top ten hold more than 1%. The TCR sequence derives from a human donor in a cohort exposed to, infected with or recovered from COVID-19 (not recorded which). The donor label of this sample is uncertain. The V gene is TRBV5-1, the J gene TRBJ2-3, with a tentative D call TRBD2 (5 bases). Sequencing was carried out using PBMCs or T cells enriched from blood (not recorded which). The CDR3 here is CASSLDPGKQYF. The CDR3 DNA reads as TGCGCCAGCAGCTTGGACCCGGGAAAACAGTATTTT.